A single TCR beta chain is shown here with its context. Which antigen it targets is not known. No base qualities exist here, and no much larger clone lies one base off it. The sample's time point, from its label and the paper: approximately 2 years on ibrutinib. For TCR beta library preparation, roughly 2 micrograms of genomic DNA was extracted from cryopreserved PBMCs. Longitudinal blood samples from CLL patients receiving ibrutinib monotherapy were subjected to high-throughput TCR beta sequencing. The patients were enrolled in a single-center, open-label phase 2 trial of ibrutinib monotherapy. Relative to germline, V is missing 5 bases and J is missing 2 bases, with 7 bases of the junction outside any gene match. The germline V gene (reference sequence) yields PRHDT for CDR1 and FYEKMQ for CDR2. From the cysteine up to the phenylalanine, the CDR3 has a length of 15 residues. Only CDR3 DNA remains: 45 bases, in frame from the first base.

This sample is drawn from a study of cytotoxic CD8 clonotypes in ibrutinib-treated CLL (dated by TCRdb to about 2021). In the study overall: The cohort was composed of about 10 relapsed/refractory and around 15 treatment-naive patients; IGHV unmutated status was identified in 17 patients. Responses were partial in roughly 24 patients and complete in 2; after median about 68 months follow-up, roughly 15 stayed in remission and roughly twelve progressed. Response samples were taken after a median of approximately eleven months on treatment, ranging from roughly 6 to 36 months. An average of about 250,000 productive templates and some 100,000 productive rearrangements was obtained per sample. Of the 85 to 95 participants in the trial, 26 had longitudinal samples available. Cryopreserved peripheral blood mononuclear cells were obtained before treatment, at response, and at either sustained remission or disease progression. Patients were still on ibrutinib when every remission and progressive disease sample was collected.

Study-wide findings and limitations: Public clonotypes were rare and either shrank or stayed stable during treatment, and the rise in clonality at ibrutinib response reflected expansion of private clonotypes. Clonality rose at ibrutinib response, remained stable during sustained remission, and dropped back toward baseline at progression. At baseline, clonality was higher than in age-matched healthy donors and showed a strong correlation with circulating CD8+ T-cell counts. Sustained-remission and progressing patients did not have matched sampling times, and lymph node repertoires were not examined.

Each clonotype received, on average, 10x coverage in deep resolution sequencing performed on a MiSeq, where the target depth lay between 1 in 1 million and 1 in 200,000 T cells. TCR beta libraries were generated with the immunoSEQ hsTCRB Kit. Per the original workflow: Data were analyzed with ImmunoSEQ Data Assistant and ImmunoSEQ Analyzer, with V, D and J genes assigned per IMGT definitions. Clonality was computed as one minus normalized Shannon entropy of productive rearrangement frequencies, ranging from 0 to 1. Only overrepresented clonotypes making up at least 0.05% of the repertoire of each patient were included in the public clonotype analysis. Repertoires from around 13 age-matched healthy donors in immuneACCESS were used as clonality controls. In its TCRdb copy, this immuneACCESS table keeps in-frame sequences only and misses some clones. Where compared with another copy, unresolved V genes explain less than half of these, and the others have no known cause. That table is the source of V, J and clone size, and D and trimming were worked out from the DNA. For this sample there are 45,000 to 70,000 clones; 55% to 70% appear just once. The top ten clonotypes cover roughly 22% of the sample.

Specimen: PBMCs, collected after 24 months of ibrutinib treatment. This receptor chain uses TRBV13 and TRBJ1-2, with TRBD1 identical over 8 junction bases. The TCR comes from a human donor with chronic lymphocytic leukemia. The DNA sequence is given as TGTGCCAGCAGCACCTCCGGACAGGGAAACTATGGCTACACCTTC. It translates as CASSTSGQGNYGYTF.